The 11 T cell receptor beta chains reported below all come from one sample, sequenced in a study of CD8+ T cells in alopecia areata. Treatment given: oral pan-JAK inhibitor, 5-10 mg twice daily. RNA extraction and reverse transcription yielded cDNA as sequencing template. The method was immunoSEQ multiplex PCR; TCRdb's version includes in-frame clones alone and lacks a portion of them. Here the sample spans approximately 210,000 clones, around three fifths being singletons. The sequencing here drew on CD4+ T cells sorted from blood, taken around week 50, from a patient treated with tofacitinib. The origin of the receptors is a human donor with alopecia areata.

The rearrangement uses TRBV30 and TRBJ1-2; D unclear. Trimming cost V 0 bases and J 6 bases, with 14 bases left between them. The CDR3 totals 14 residues. From germline, CDR1 is GTSNPN and CDR2 SVGIG (reference sequence). The CDR3: CAWSVVSPQDGYTF. CDR3 DNA: TGTGCCTGGAGTGTAGTTTCCCCGCAGGATGGCTACACCTTC.

The chain links TRBV11-2 to TRBJ2-3; D tentatively fits TRBD1 or TRBD2 (6 bases each). Germline CDR1 SGHAT, CDR2 FQNNGV. The CDR3 is made up of 16 amino acids. Between the trimmed V and J ends, which lost 0 bases and 5 bases, there was a span of 15 bases. The CDR3 nucleotides read TGTGCCAGCAGCTTAGATCTTAGCCGGGGGCGAGATACGCAGTATTTT. Translating it yields CASSLDLSRGRDTQYF.

In its sample, this clone was seen a few times. The rearrangement joins TRBV30 to TRBJ1-1; D is uncertain. There are 16 residues in the CDR3. Trimming stripped 0 bases from V and 1 base from J, with 15 bases between. Germline-derived CDR1 and CDR2 are GTSNPN and SVGIG (reference sequence). This CDR3 is CAWSVRGGLGNTEAFF. As DNA, the CDR3 is TGTGCCTGGAGTGTACGGGGTGGGCTAGGGAACACTGAAGCTTTCTTT. Based on the CDR3 plus reference TRBV30 and TRBJ1-1, the full variable domain is SQTIHQWPATLVQPVGSPLSLECTVEGTSNPNLYWYRQAAGRGLQLLFYSVGIGQISSEVPQNLSASRPQDRQFILSSKKLLLSDSGFYLCAWSVRGGLGNTEAFFGQGTRLTVV.

In the case of this clone: The junction and the germline gene differ at one end; a read error may be behind it. The same CDR3 arises from other DNA sequences in this sample as well. The chain has TRBV14 and TRBJ1-6; D is undetermined. The V gene's germline CDR1 is SGHDN and CDR2 FVKESK. CDR3 size: 14 residues. The CDR3 DNA reads as TGTGCCAGCAGAAGTACGGGGTTAGATTCGCCCCTCCACTTT. Its protein is CASRSTGLDSPLHF.

The chain has TRBV4-3 and TRBJ2-5; D might be TRBD2 (6 bases). Germline V lookup: CDR1 LGHNA, CDR2 YSLEER. There are 14 residues in the CDR3. Trimming cost V 0 bases and J 5 bases, with 10 bases left between them. Written as DNA, the CDR3 is TGCGCCAGCAGCCAAGATATGGCGGGGGAGACCCAGTACTTC. As protein: CASSQDMAGETQYF.

This clone has just a few counts. J is TRBJ2-3 and V is TRBV10-3, with D perhaps matching TRBD2 (6 bases). Trimming cost V 3 bases and J 0 bases, with 10 bases left between them. The CDR3 consists of 15 residues. CDR1 and CDR2 from the germline V gene are ENHRY and SYGVKD. The CDR3 coding sequence is TGTGCCATCAGTGAAGGGACTTTTAGCACAGATACGCAGTATTTT. The encoded protein is CAISEGTFSTDTQYF.

A remark on this clone: Other DNA sequences within the sample encode an identical CDR3. The chain joins TRBV30 to TRBJ1-1, with unresolved D. This CDR3 has 11 residues. Germline V gives CDR1 GTSNPN, CDR2 SVGIG (reference sequence). V lost 5 bases, J lost 0 bases, and 4 bases lay in between. In DNA, the CDR3 is TGTGCCTGGTCAATGAACACTGAAGCTTTCTTT. It is translated as CAWSMNTEAFF.

The chain uses TRBV28 and TRBJ1-1; 9 nucleotides match TRBD1. Germline V CDR1 and CDR2: MDHEN, SYDVKM. V trimming: 4 bases; J trimming: 1 base; junction bases outside the gene matches: 4. This CDR3 is built from 15 residues. This CDR3 is CASSSYRGRNTEAFF. CDR3 coding DNA: TGTGCCAGCAGTTCCTACAGGGGGCGGAACACTGAAGCTTTCTTT.

The rearrangement joins TRBV5-6 to TRBJ2-1; tentatively, D is TRBD1 or TRBD2 (5 bases each). The germline gives CDR1 SGHDT, CDR2 YYEEEE. This CDR3 has 11 amino acids. Between the trimmed V and J ends, which lost 10 bases and 0 bases, there was a span of 5 bases. CDR3 amino acids: CAGGSYNEQFF. DNA of the CDR3: TGTGCCGGGGGCTCCTACAATGAGCAGTTCTTC.

V gene TRBV4-2 combines with J gene TRBJ2-1; 8 nucleotides match TRBD1. Germline assignment: CDR1 LGHNA and CDR2 YNFKEQ. Trimming at V came to 3 bases and at J to 5 bases, leaving 9 bases not matched to a gene. The CDR3 extends over 16 amino acids. CDR3 coding DNA: TGTGCCAGCAGCCAGAGACGGACAGGGCAAAACAATGAGCAGTTCTTC. Protein product: CASSQRRTGQNNEQFF.

The chain links TRBV30 to TRBJ2-5; no clear D gene. Trimming cost V 3 bases and J 5 bases, with 10 bases left between them. CDR3 size: 12 residues. Germline V gene lookup returns CDR1 GTSNPN and CDR2 SVGIG (reference sequence). CDR3 bases: TGTGCCTGGAGCCAACTCGGGGAGACCCAGTACTTC. The encoded protein is CAWSQLGETQYF. The complete variable domain, with remaining parts taken from reference TRBV30 and TRBJ2-5, reads SQTIHQWPATLVQPVGSPLSLECTVEGTSNPNLYWYRQAAGRGLQLLFYSVGIGQISSEVPQNLSASRPQDRQFILSSKKLLLSDSGFYLCAWSQLGETQYFGPGTRLLVL.